This T cell receptor (beta chain) appears in the sequencing data of a study of CD8 T cells in Susac syndrome. Germline V lookup: CDR1 SGHTA, CDR2 FQGNSA. V was clipped by 5 bases and J by 0 bases, with 8 bases between them. The CDR3 is made up of 15 amino acids. An input of about 0.5 to 1 ug of RNA was subjected to reverse transcription using random hexamers. MiXCR was run by TCRdb on the immunoSEQ multiplex PCR reads, yielding one entry per CDR3 protein. The table shows some 180,000 distinct CDR3 sequences, with approximately 95% occurring only once. Controls comprised healthy donors matched for age and sex. Purification of the CD8+ and CD4+ T cells relied on negative isolation, and TEMRA cells underwent FACS enrichment.

This clonotype was sampled from a human donor in good health. This sequence joins TRBV7-2 and TRBJ2-6; D gene unclear. Specimen: CD4+ T cells from PBMCs. The DNA of the CDR3 is TGTGCCAGCAGCAACCGGATCTCTGGGGCCAACGTCCTGACTTTC. It encodes CASSNRISGANVLTF.